The rows below give T cell receptor beta chains drawn from one sample of a study of cytomegalovirus exposure and HLA in healthy donors. Libraries were prepared by immunoSEQ multiplex PCR; TCRdb keeps only in-frame clonotypes and omits some of them. The sample yields 70,000 to 95,000 clones, around 82% seen once. The sequenced material came from PBMCs. The receptors derive from a male donor in good health and CMV-seronegative. The CDR3 runs from the conserved cysteine through the conserved F or W. D genes are given only for firm matches. Clone sizes are given selectively: once, few, many, or a class where the clone is expanded.

D gene,clone size,V gene,J gene,CDR3 DNA,CDR3 protein
-,-,TRBV19,TRBJ2-5,TGTGCCAGTAGTATGGTGAGTCGAGAGACCCAGTACTTC,CASSMVSRETQYF
-,few,TRBV2,TRBJ1-2,TGTGCCAGCAGTCCCAGACAGATCGGCTACACCTTC,CASSPRQIGYTF
TRBD2,-,TRBV10-2,TRBJ2-5,TGCGCCAGCAGTCCGACTAGCAGAAAAGAGACCCAGTACTTC,CASSPTSRKETQYF
TRBD1,-,TRBV7-2,TRBJ1-3,TGTGCCAGCAGCACGGGACAGTTCAACACCATATATTTT,CASSTGQFNTIYF
-,few,TRBV5-6,TRBJ2-2,TGTGCCAGCAGCTTGAATCGGGTCGGGGAGCTGTTTTTT,CASSLNRVGELFF
TRBD2,-,TRBV30,TRBJ2-1,TGTGCCTGGAGGCCAGCGGGAGGTGAGCAGTTCTTC,CAWRPAGGEQFF
TRBD1,-,TRBV18,TRBJ1-1,TGTGCCAGCTCACCCATACAGGGGGCGCAGAACACTGAAGCTTTCTTT,CASSPIQGAQNTEAFF
-,-,TRBV7-2,TRBJ2-7,TGTGCCAGCAGCTTGGACAGCGAGCAGTACTTC,CASSLDSEQYF
TRBD1,-,TRBV4-2,TRBJ2-7,TGTGCCAGCAGCCAAGATGACAGGGGGCACAACTCCTACGAGCAGTACTTC,CASSQDDRGHNSYEQYF
TRBD1,-,TRBV2,TRBJ2-2,TGTGCCAGCAGTGCGTTCGGGACAGGGGCTAACACCGGGGAGCTGTTTTTT,CASSAFGTGANTGELFF
-,-,TRBV5-1,TRBJ2-5,TGCGCCAGCAGCTTGGAACCGGGGGTAGGGGAGACCCAGTACTTC,CASSLEPGVGETQYF
-,once,TRBV7-8,TRBJ2-1,TGTGCCAGCAGAGGGACAACGGGACCCTACAATGAGCAGTTCTTC,CASRGTTGPYNEQFF
TRBD1,-,TRBV5-1,TRBJ2-3,TGCGCCAGCAGCGGACAGGGAGCAAGCACAGATACGCAGTATTTT,CASSGQGASTDTQYF
-,-,TRBV6-6,TRBJ2-5,TGTGCCAGCAGAATCCTAGGCCAAGAGACCCAGTACTTC,CASRILGQETQYF
-,-,TRBV28,TRBJ1-2,TGTGCCAGCAGTTTGAACACAGTCCCCTATGGCTACACCTTC,CASSLNTVPYGYTF
TRBD2,-,TRBV12-5,TRBJ2-3,TGTGCTAGTGGTCGAAGCGGGGGTGGCGATACGCAGTATTTT,CASGRSGGGDTQYF
TRBD2,-,TRBV5-1,TRBJ2-3,TGCGCCAGCAGCCTCCTGGGCGGGGGAGGGGCAGATACGCAGTATTTT,CASSLLGGGGADTQYF
TRBD1,-,TRBV5-1,TRBJ2-3,TGCGCCAGCAGCGCAGGACAGGCGAGCACAGATACGCAGTATTTT,CASSAGQASTDTQYF
-,-,TRBV13,TRBJ1-3,TGTGCCAGCAAGAAACAGGGCTCTGGAAACACCATATATTTT,CASKKQGSGNTIYF
-,-,TRBV30,TRBJ2-1,TGTGCCTGGAGTGTAAGGACCCGTGGGCGGGGTGAGCAGTTCTTC,CAWSVRTRGRGEQFF
-,-,TRBV7-3,TRBJ2-6,TGTGCCAGCAGCTCCGGCTATTTAGGGGCCTCTGGGGCCAACGTCCTGACTTTC,CASSSGYLGASGANVLTF
-,-,TRBV11-2,TRBJ1-6,TGTGCCAGCAGCTTAGAGACAGATCATAATTCACCCCTCCACTTT,CASSLETDHNSPLHF
TRBD2,once,TRBV25-1,TRBJ2-5,TGTGCCAGCAGTCTTCGCACTAGCGGAACCCAAGAGACCCAGTACTTC,CASSLRTSGTQETQYF
TRBD1,-,TRBV5-6,TRBJ2-5,TGTGCCAGCAGCATGCTCAGGGGGCCCCAACTCATAGAGACCCAGTACTTC,CASSMLRGPQLIETQYF
-,few,TRBV7-9,TRBJ2-7,TGTGCCAGCAGCTTCGCGTACTACGAGCAGTACTTC,CASSFAYYEQYF
TRBD1,-,TRBV6-5,TRBJ1-6,TGTGCCAGCACCTCTCGACAGGGGAAGAATTCACCCCTCAACTTT,CASTSRQGKNSPLNF
-,-,TRBV9,TRBJ2-7,TGTGCCAGCAGCGTAGCAGCGTTATCCTACGAGCAGTACTTC,CASSVAALSYEQYF
TRBD2,-,TRBV9,TRBJ2-1,TGTGCCAGCAGCCCGTGGGGGGGTAGGACTGCCTACAATGAGCAGTTCTTC,CASSPWGGRTAYNEQFF
TRBD1,-,TRBV5-4,TRBJ1-2,TGTGCCAGCAGCCGGGACAGGGGTAATGGCTACACCTTC,CASSRDRGNGYTF
TRBD1,-,TRBV13,TRBJ1-1,TGTGCCAGCAGCTTAGGTTATCAAACCGGGACAGGGGCGAACACTGAAGCTTTCTTT,CASSLGYQTGTGANTEAFF
-,-,TRBV29-1,TRBJ1-2,TGCAGCGTTGGATCTGGCAACTATGGCTACACCTTC,CSVGSGNYGYTF
-,-,TRBV7-9,TRBJ1-2,TGTGCCAGCAGCTTAGTAGTTGGCTACACCTTC,CASSLVVGYTF
TRBD2,-,TRBV2,TRBJ2-1,TGTGCCAGCAGTGCCACCGGGACTAGCCCCTACAATGAGCAGTTCTTC,CASSATGTSPYNEQFF
-,once,TRBV7-9,TRBJ1-2,TGTGCCACCGCCCAGGTCCCAGGGTCCAACTATGGCTACACCTTC,CATAQVPGSNYGYTF
TRBD1,few,TRBV4-1,TRBJ1-5,TGCGCCAGCAGCCAAGAGAGAGTGGGGACAGGGAGCAATCAGCCCCAGCATTTT,CASSQERVGTGSNQPQHF
-,-,TRBV7-5,TRBJ2-3,TGTGCCAGAAGCTCCCGGGACAGGGAAGGGACCATGCGCACAGATACGCAGTATTTT,CARSSRDREGTMRTDTQYF
-,-,TRBV4-2,TRBJ1-5,TGTGCCAGCAGCCAAGATGCGGCAGAGTATAGCAATCAGCCCCAGCATTTT,CASSQDAAEYSNQPQHF
TRBD1,-,TRBV5-4,TRBJ1-4,TGTGCCAGCAGCTTGGGACAGGGGCTCGATGAAAAACTGTTTTTT,CASSLGQGLDEKLFF
-,few,TRBV9,TRBJ1-2,TGTGCCAGCAGCGCCGGGGGGTTCGGCTATGGCTACACCTTC,CASSAGGFGYGYTF
-,few,TRBV9,TRBJ2-5,TGTGCCAGCAGCGTAGGGGGAATGGGCAGGGTGGGTGAGACCCAGTACTTC,CASSVGGMGRVGETQYF
-,-,TRBV27,TRBJ1-2,TGTGCCAGCAGCTCCAGGATTTTCTATGGCTACACCTTC,CASSSRIFYGYTF
TRBD1,-,TRBV18,TRBJ1-6,TGTGCCAGCCATGCAGTGTTGGCAGGGATGGGCCGAGGGGGCAATTCACCCCTCCACTTT,CASHAVLAGMGRGGNSPLHF
-,-,TRBV4-1,TRBJ1-4,TGCGCCAGCAGCCAAGATCCGGACAGTCGGAATGAAAAACTGTTTTTT,CASSQDPDSRNEKLFF
-,-,TRBV4-1,TRBJ1-5,TGCGCCAGCAGCCAAGATCCCACGGGTCAGCCCCAGAATTTT,CASSQDPTGQPQNF
TRBD1,-,TRBV5-8,TRBJ1-1,TGTGCCAGCCGAAAAGGAAGACAGGGTGGGCACACTGAAGCTTTCTTT,CASRKGRQGGHTEAFF